This T cell receptor beta chain was recorded in a study of CD8+ T cells in alopecia areata. The J segment lost 5 bases and the V segment lost 3 bases, leaving 6 bases of the junction unmatched. There are 15 residues in the CDR3. CDR1 and CDR2 (germline): LGHNA, YSLEER. A FACSAria was used to sort CD4+ and CD8+ T cells. These cells came from PBMCs. Points from the study as a whole: Against the mouse data, patients shared TCRs less clearly, possibly for HLA reasons.

In regard to this clone: Its antigen is as yet unknown.

Extracted RNA was reverse transcribed into cDNA, the sequencing template. Profiled with immunoSEQ multiplex PCR; TCRdb holds only in-frame clones, not every one. In the table there are about 110,000 clones, roughly 64% of which are singletons. The TCR comes from a human donor in good health. The chain uses TRBV4-3 and TRBJ1-4; TRBD1 matches 7 bases. The sequenced sample was CD8+ T cells sorted from blood. The CDR3 protein is CASSQGDSSNEKLFF. Here the CDR3 DNA reads TGCGCCAGCAGCCAGGGGGACAGCAGCAATGAAAAACTGTTTTTT.